The sequence of this TCR beta chain was determined in a study of early T cells in non-severe SARS-CoV-2 infection. Individual cDNA molecules received unique molecular identifiers during library preparation. TCRdb re-called the 5' RACE reads with MiXCR, one entry per CDR3 protein. The data hold about 22,000 distinct CDR3 sequences, with less than 4.5% observed a single time. Germline CDR1 reads SGHRS; CDR2 reads YFSETQ. The CDR3 runs 17 residues. The J segment lost 5 bases and the V segment lost 1 base, leaving 12 bases of the junction unmatched. This chain connects TRBV5-1 to TRBJ2-1; TRBD2 matches at 7 bases. This TCR derives from an adult who was a healthcare worker with PCR-confirmed SARS-CoV-2 infection or an uninfected control (not recorded which). The source material was whole blood. This CDR3 reads CASSLYAIAGEDNEQFF. The CDR3 DNA is TGCGCCAGCAGCTTGTATGCAATAGCGGGTGAAGACAATGAGCAGTTCTTC.